This T cell receptor (beta chain) derives from a study of cytomegalovirus exposure and HLA in healthy donors. Study-wide findings and caveats: The CMV antigen specificity of a few CMV-associated chains was confirmed through in vitro analysis. The study labeled approximately 150 TCR beta chains cytomegalovirus-associated.

Separation from the approximately 670-subject first cohort characterized the roughly 130-subject validation cohort, to which the donors belonged. The germline gives CDR1 LNHDA, CDR2 SQIVND (reference sequence). V was trimmed by 7 bases and J by 1 base, leaving 14 bases between them. CDR3 length equals 15 residues. TCRdb keeps only in-frame clones here, not all; method: immunoSEQ multiplex PCR. The sample has more than 140,000 clones; roughly 91% are singletons. With respect to this clone: Its matching antigen is unknown.

The rearrangement links TRBV19 to TRBJ1-5; D is undetermined. The origin of this receptor is a woman between 18 and 29 years old in good health and CMV-seropositive. Sequenced material: PBMCs. The CDR3 DNA reads TGTGCCAGTAAGATCGCCAGAATAAGCAATCAGCCCCAGCATTTT. Translation: CASKIARISNQPQHF.